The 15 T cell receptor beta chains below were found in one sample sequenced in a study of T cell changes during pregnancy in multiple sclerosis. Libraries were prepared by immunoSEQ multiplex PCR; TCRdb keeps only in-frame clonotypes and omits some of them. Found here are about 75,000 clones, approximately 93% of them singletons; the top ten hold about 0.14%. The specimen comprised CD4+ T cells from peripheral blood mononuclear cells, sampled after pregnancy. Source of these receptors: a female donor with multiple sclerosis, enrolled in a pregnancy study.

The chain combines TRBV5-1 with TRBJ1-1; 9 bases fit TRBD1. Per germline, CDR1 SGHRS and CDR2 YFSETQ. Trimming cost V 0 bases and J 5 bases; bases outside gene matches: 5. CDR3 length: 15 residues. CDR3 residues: CASSLEGTGSTEAFF. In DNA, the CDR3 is TGCGCCAGCAGCTTGGAGGGGACAGGGAGTACTGAAGCTTTCTTT.

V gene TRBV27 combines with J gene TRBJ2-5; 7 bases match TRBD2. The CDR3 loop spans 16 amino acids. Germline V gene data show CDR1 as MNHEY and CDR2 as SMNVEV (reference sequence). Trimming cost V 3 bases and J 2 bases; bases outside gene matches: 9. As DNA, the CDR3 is TGTGCCAGCAGTTTCGCGAGCGGGGCTCCACAAGAGACCCAGTACTTC. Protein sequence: CASSFASGAPQETQYF.

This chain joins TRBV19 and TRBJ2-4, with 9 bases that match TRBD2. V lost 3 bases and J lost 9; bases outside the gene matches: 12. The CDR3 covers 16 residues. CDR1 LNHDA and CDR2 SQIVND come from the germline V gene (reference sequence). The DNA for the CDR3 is TGTGCCAGTAGTATGGCGGGCGGGAGGGCCGGGGGCATTCAGTACTTC. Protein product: CASSMAGGRAGGIQYF.

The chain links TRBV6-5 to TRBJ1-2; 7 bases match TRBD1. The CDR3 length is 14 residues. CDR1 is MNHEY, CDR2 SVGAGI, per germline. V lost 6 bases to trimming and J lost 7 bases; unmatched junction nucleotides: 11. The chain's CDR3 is CASRPGQLSGGYTF. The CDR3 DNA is TGTGCCAGCAGGCCGGGACAGCTCTCGGGTGGCTACACCTTC.

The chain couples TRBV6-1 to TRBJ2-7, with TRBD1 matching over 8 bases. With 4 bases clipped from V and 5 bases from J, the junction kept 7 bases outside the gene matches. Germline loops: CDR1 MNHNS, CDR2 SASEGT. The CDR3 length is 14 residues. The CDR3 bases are TGTGCCAGCAGTGGCAGACAGGGGATCCACGAGCAGTACTTC. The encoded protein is CASSGRQGIHEQYF.

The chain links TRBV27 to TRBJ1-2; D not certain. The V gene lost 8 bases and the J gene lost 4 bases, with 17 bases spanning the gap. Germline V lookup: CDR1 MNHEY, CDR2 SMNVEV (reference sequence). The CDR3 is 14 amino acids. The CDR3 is CASRLRMRGYGYTF. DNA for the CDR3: TGTGCCAGCCGGTTGCGGATGAGAGGCTATGGCTACACCTTC.

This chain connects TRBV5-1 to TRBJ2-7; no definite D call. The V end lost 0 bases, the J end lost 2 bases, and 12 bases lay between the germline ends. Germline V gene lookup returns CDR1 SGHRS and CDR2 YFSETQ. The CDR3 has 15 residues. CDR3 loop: CASSLAGGSTYEQYF. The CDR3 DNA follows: TGCGCCAGCAGCTTGGCCGGCGGCAGCACCTACGAGCAGTACTTC.

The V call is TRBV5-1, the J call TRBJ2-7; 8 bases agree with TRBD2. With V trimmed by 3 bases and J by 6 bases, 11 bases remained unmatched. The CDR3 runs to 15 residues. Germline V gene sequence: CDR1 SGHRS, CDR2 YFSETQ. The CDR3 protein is CASSSRVAGGSEQYF. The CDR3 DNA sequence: TGCGCCAGCAGCTCCCGAGTTGCGGGGGGCTCCGAGCAGTACTTC.

Here the CDR3 reads CASLGATGELFF. The CDR3 nucleotides are TGTGCCAGCCTTGGGGCCACCGGGGAGCTGTTTTTT. The chain is built from TRBV6-4 and TRBJ2-2, with a weak D call TRBD1 (5 bases). Trimming stripped 8 bases from V and 4 bases from J, with 8 bases between. The CDR3 is 12 residues long. In germline, CDR1 is MRHNA, CDR2 SNTAGT.

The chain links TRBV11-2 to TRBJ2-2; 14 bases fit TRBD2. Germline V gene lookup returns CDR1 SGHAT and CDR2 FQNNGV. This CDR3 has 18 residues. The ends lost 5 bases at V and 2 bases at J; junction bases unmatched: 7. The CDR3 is CASSPRLAGGTNTGELFF. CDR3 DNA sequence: TGTGCCAGCAGCCCTCGACTAGCGGGAGGGACTAACACCGGGGAGCTGTTTTTT.

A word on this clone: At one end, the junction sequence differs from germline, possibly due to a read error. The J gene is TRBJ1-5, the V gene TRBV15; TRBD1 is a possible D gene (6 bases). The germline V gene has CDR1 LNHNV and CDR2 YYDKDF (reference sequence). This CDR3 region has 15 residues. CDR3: CATSRVIGGNQPQHF. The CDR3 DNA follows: TGTGCCACCAGCAGAGTTATTGGGGGCAATCAGCCCCAACATTTT.

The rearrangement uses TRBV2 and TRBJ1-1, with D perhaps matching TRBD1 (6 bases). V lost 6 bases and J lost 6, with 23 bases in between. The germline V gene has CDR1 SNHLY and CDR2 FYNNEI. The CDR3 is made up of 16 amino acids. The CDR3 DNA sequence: TGTGCCAGCAGCCGTTCGGCGACAGGCCGAACAGCTGAAGCTTTCTTT. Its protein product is CASSRSATGRTAEAFF. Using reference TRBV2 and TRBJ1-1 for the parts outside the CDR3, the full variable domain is EPEVTQTPSHQVTQMGQEVILRCVPISNHLYFYWYRQILGQKVEFLVSFYNNEISEKSEIFDDQFSVERPDGSNFTLKIRSTKLEDSAMYFCASSRSATGRTAEAFFGQGTRLTVV.

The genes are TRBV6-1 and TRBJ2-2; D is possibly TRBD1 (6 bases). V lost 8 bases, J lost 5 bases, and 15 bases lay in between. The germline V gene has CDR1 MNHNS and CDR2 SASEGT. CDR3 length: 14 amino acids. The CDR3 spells CASSQGPLTGELFF. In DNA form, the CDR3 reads TGTGCCAGCTCTCAGGGGCCGTTGACCGGGGAGCTGTTTTTT.

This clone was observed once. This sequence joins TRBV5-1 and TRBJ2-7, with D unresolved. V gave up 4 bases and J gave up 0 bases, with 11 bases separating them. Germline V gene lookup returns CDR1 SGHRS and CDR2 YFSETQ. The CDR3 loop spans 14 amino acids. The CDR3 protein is CASSKIDDSYEQYF. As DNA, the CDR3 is TGCGCCAGCAGCAAAATAGATGACTCCTACGAGCAGTACTTC.

The CDR3 region is CASSPVGRGNTIYF. The CDR3 DNA reads TGCGCCAGCAGCCCAGTTGGCAGAGGAAACACCATATATTTT. The chain uses TRBV4-3 and TRBJ1-3; D remains ambiguous. The CDR3 runs to 14 residues. Looked up from germline, CDR1 is LGHNA and CDR2 is YSLEER. V lost 4 bases to trimming and J lost 4 bases, with 11 bases between them.